These 12 T cell receptor beta chains came from one sample sequenced in a study of shared clonotypes between healthy human individuals. Generated by immunoSEQ multiplex PCR, the TCRdb table keeps only in-frame clones and is missing some. Here the sample spans roughly 1,500,000 clones, 95% to 99% being singletons. Sequencing was done on a sample of naive CD4+ T cells sorted from blood. Subset reported: CD45RA+ positively selected. The receptors derive from a young man in good health.

V usage is TRBV25-1 and J usage is TRBJ2-5; D not certain. CDR3 length equals 12 residues. Trimming pared 2 bases from V and 5 bases from J, leaving 6 bases between. Germline values: CDR1 MGHDK, CDR2 SYGVNS. The CDR3 DNA reads as TGTGCCAGCAGTGAACTGTTGGAGACCCAGTACTTC. Amino acids: CASSELLETQYF.

Concerning this clone itself: The same CDR3 is also encoded by other DNA sequences in this sample. J is TRBJ2-5 and V is TRBV18; 10 nucleotides line up with TRBD1. The CDR3 spans 15 residues. V dropped 2 bases and J dropped 2; count of bases not matched to a gene: 2. Germline V CDR1 and CDR2: KGHSH, LQKENI. The CDR3 here is CASSPRTGGQETQYF. DNA for the CDR3: TGTGCCAGCTCACCAAGGACAGGGGGGCAAGAGACCCAGTACTTC. The variable domain in full, completed from reference TRBV18 and TRBJ2-5, reads NAGVMQNPRHLVRRRGQEARLRCSPMKGHSHVYWYRQLPEEGLKFMVYLQKENIIDESGMPKERFSAEFPKEGPSILRIQQVVRGDSAAYFCASSPRTGGQETQYFGPGTRLLVL.

The J gene is TRBJ2-5, the V gene TRBV4-1, with D maybe TRBD1 (5 bases). The germline gives CDR1 MGHRA, CDR2 YSYEKL. This CDR3 has 17 residues. Trimming removed 0 bases at V and 1 base at J, with 15 bases between. For the CDR3, the DNA is TGCGCCAGCAGCCAAGAGAGGCTGGGGCGGCCCCAAGAGACCCAGTACTTC. Its translation: CASSQERLGRPQETQYF.

CDR3 coding DNA: TGTGCCAGCAGTTTCTCGATGGACAGGGTAGAAGAGCTGCAGTACTTC. It codes for CASSFSMDRVEELQYF. J is TRBJ2-7 and V is TRBV28, with 8 bases that match TRBD1. With V trimmed by 3 bases and J by 9 bases, 16 bases remained unmatched. The CDR3 sequence is 16 residues long. Germline V lookup: CDR1 MDHEN, CDR2 SYDVKM.

This chain connects TRBV5-4 to TRBJ2-7, with TRBD1 as a possible D gene (6 bases). The CDR3 has 15 residues. V was clipped by 3 bases and J by 0 bases, with 13 bases between them. Germline-derived CDR1 and CDR2 are SGHNT and YYREEE (reference sequence). This CDR3 reads CASSSRQAVSYEQYF. In DNA, the CDR3 is TGTGCCAGCAGCTCCAGACAGGCCGTCTCCTACGAGCAGTACTTC.

The V call is TRBV19, the J call TRBJ1-5, with a weak D call TRBD1 (6 bases). Trimming removed 5 bases at V and 0 bases at J, with 11 bases between. This CDR3 spans 15 amino acids. The germline V gene encodes CDR1 LNHDA and CDR2 SQIVND (reference sequence). Here the CDR3 reads CASSPDRYSNQPQHF. The CDR3 region has the DNA TGTGCCAGTAGTCCGGACAGATATAGCAATCAGCCCCAGCATTTT.

Details on this clone: Other nucleotide sequences in the sample specify the same CDR3. V and J are TRBV9 and TRBJ2-3; a weak D match, TRBD2 (5 bases). CDR1 and CDR2 from the germline V gene are SGDLS and YYNGEE. This CDR3 is 14 amino acids long. V lost 0 bases to trimming and J lost 0 bases, with 5 bases between them. The CDR3 spells CASSVAGSTDTQYF. The CDR3 DNA reads TGTGCCAGCAGCGTAGCGGGGAGCACAGATACGCAGTATTTT.

This chain links TRBV2 with TRBJ2-3; the match to TRBD1 covers 7 bases. The CDR3 totals 12 residues. The trim removed 6 bases at V and 4 bases at J, leaving 1 base unmatched. Germline V gene sequence: CDR1 SNHLY, CDR2 FYNNEI. CDR3 sequence: CASRDRSDTQYF. The DNA of the CDR3 is TGTGCCAGCAGGGACAGGTCAGATACGCAGTATTTT.

The chain uses TRBV30 and TRBJ2-1; D remains unclear. Germline CDR1 GTSNPN, CDR2 SVGIG (reference sequence). The CDR3 has 13 residues. V was shortened by 7 bases and J by 9 bases, with 19 bases between the two germline ends. In DNA, the CDR3 is TGTGCCTTGGTACACGGCGTTGCGTTTGAGCAGTTCTTC. It translates to CALVHGVAFEQFF.

J is TRBJ2-3 and V is TRBV7-3, with D hard to call. There are 13 residues in the CDR3. Germline V CDR1 and CDR2: SGHTA, FQGTGA. V was trimmed by 3 bases and J by 3 bases, leaving 7 bases between them. The CDR3 reads CASSFEVTDTQYF. In DNA, the CDR3 is TGTGCCAGCAGCTTCGAAGTGACAGATACGCAGTATTTT.

The chain recombines TRBV6-5 with TRBJ1-5, with D tentatively TRBD1 (6 bases). Germline V gives CDR1 MNHEY, CDR2 SVGAGI. This CDR3 contains 12 residues. The V and J ends lost 6 bases and 8 bases respectively, with 11 bases between them. The CDR3 loop is CASRQGIEPQHF. The CDR3 nucleotides read TGTGCCAGCAGACAGGGTATCGAGCCCCAGCATTTT.

The chain couples TRBV6-5 to TRBJ1-4; maybe TRBD1 (5 bases). Germline loops: CDR1 MNHEY, CDR2 SVGAGI. With 4 bases removed from V and 0 bases from J, the gap between germline ends came to 9 bases. This CDR3 has 15 residues. CDR3 protein: CASSFVGATNEKLFF. As DNA, the CDR3 is TGTGCCAGCAGTTTTGTGGGGGCAACTAATGAAAAACTGTTTTTT.